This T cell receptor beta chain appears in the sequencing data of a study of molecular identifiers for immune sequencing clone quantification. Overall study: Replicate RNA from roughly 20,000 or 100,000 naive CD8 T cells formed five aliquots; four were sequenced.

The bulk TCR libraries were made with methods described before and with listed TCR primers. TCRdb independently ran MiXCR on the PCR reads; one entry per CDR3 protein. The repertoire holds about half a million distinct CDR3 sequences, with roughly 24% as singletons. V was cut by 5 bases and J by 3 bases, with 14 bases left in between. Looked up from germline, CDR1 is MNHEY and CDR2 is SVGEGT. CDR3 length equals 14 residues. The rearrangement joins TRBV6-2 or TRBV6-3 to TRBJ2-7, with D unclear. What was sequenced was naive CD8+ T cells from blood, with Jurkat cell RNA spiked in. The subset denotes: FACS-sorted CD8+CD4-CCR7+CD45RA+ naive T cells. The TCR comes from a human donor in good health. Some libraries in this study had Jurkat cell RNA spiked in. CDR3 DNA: TGTGCCAGCAGTACGACGACAAGCTACTACGAGCAGTACTTC. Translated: CASSTTTSYYEQYF.